This T cell receptor beta chain was sequenced for a study of cytomegalovirus exposure and HLA in healthy donors. Points from the study as a whole: In a later analysis, at a false discovery rate of 0.05, under 20,000 TCR beta sequences were associated with HLA alleles.

Use of 60 Vbeta and 13 Jbeta primers characterized the PCR. Using immunoSEQ multiplex PCR, the repertoire was profiled, and TCRdb retains in-frame clones only, with some absent. The data show 150,000 or so clones, 80% to 85% seen once. This CDR3 region has 15 residues. With 3 bases clipped from V and 0 bases from J, the junction kept 5 bases outside the gene matches. Germline values: CDR1 SGHKS, CDR2 YYEKEE (reference sequence). This clone was seen once. What it binds is not known. The specimen sequenced was PBMCs. This sequence originates from a man aged 18 to 30 in good health and CMV-seronegative. The chain links TRBV5-5 to TRBJ2-7, with TRBD1 matching over 8 bases. The CDR3 region has the DNA TGTGCCAGCAGCTCGGGACAGGTTGTCTCCTACGAGCAGTACTTC. It encodes CASSSGQVVSYEQYF.